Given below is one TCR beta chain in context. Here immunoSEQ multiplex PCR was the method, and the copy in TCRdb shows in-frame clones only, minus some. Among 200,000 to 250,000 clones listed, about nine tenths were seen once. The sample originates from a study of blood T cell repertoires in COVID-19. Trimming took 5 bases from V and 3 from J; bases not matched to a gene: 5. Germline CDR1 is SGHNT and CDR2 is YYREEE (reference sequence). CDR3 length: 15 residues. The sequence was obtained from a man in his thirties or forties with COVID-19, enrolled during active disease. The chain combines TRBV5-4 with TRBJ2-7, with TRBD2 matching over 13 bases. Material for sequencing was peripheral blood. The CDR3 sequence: CASSLLAGGFYEQYF. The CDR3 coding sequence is TGTGCCAGCAGTTTACTAGCGGGGGGGTTCTACGAGCAGTACTTC. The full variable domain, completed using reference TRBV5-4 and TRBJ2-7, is ETGVTQSPTHLIKTRGQQVTLRCSSQSGHNTVSWYQQALGQGPQFIFQYYREEENGRGNFPPRFSGLQFPNYSSELNVNALELDDSALYLCASSLLAGGFYEQYFGPGTRLTVT.